The clone carrying this T cell receptor beta chain has more than one count but fewer than ten. Its specificity is not known. This specimen comes from a study of vaccination and CD4 T cells after COVID-19. Study-level background: Each control was exposed to a CEFX pool, an HIV-1 Nef pool, or no peptide at all.

Cultured CD4+ T cell DNA underwent sequencing with the Oncomine TCR Beta short-read assay. Cultured CD4+ T cells were the source of extracted genomic DNA. Each CDR3 protein gets one entry after TCRdb re-called the PCR reads with MiXCR. In the table there are about 12,000 distinct CDR3 sequences, 35% to 55% of which are singletons. This sample's treatment: roughly 10-day PBMC culture with coronavirus spike peptide pools or control peptides (ViraFEST assay). Germline CDR1 and CDR2: LNHNV and YYDKDF (reference sequence). CDR3 length: 15 residues. V lost 9 bases and J 5 bases, leaving 21 bases between the germline ends.

The TCR comes from a human donor with COVID-19. The rearrangement links TRBV15 to TRBJ2-3; D remains unclear. The material sequenced was cultured CD4+ T cells from blood. The CDR3 is CATAPPLAARDTQYF. The CDR3, as DNA: TGTGCCACGGCCCCCCCTTTGGCAGCCAGAGATACGCAGTATTTT.